This passage covers 9 T cell receptor beta chains from one sample sequenced in a study of T cells in Graves' hyperthyroidism and ophthalmopathy. Using RNA transcripts as the source, TCR beta CDR3 regions were amplified. The HTBI primer set served for first-round RT-PCR of the TCR CDR3. TCRdb passed the multiplex PCR reads through MiXCR, listing each CDR3 protein once. Seen here are approximately 98,000 distinct CDR3 sequences, around 40% observed once, and the top ten hold roughly a tenth. Sequences were obtained from peripheral blood or thyroid tissue (not recorded which). These receptors were collected from a woman younger than 45 with Graves' hyperthyroidism.

This clonotype showed up many times. The chain is built from TRBV30 and TRBJ1-2; D ambiguous. CDR1 is GTSNPN, CDR2 SVGIG, per germline (reference sequence). The ends were cut back, 6 bases at V and 1 base at J, with 9 bases in the middle. The CDR3 is 12 residues long. The CDR3 region is CACGGNNYGYTF. The DNA for the CDR3 is TGTGCCTGCGGAGGGAATAACTATGGCTACACCTTC.

This clonotype was seen ten or more times. The chain couples TRBV3-1 to TRBJ2-5, with D uncertain. The V end lost 0 bases, the J end lost 5 bases, and 10 bases lay between the germline ends. The V gene's germline CDR1 is LGHDT and CDR2 YNNKEL (reference sequence). CDR3 length equals 14 residues. The DNA of the CDR3 is TGTGCCAGCAGCCAAGAGTACTTTCGGGAGACCCAGTACTTC. As protein: CASSQEYFRETQYF.

This clonotype occurred many times. The CDR3 region is CASSQESGLDAEAFF. Written as DNA, the CDR3 is TGTGCCAGCAGCCAAGAATCAGGTCTTGACGCTGAAGCTTTCTTT. The chain links TRBV4-2 to TRBJ1-1; D gene ambiguous. V was clipped by 0 bases and J by 6 bases, with 14 bases between them. The CDR3 runs to 15 residues. Germline V gene lookup returns CDR1 LGHNA and CDR2 YNFKEQ.

This clonotype has only a few counts. This chain uses TRBV7-9 with TRBJ2-1, with 11 nucleotides matching TRBD1. V was clipped by 4 bases and J by 7 bases; unmatched bases: 9. Germline V lookup: CDR1 SEHNR, CDR2 FQNEAQ (reference sequence). The CDR3 runs to 16 residues. For the CDR3, the DNA is TGTGCCAGCAGCTCGAGGACAGGGGGCATAGGGAATGAGCAGTTCTTC. Its translation: CASSSRTGGIGNEQFF. Full variable domain (rest looked up from reference TRBV7-9 and TRBJ2-1): DTGVSQNPRHKITKRGQNVTFRCDPISEHNRLYWYRQTLGQGPEFLTYFQNEAQLEKSRLLSDRFSAERPKGSFSTLEIQRTEQGDSAMYLCASSSRTGGIGNEQFFGPGTRLTVL.

This clonotype came up many times. V usage is TRBV7-3 and J usage is TRBJ1-5; TRBD1 agrees at 7 bases. The V segment lost 5 bases and the J segment 0 bases; nucleotides outside the gene matches: 7. From germline, CDR1 is SGHTA and CDR2 FQGTGA. CDR3 length: 16 residues. CDR3 residues: CASSPPGQYSNQPQHF. The CDR3 nucleotides read TGTGCCAGCAGCCCCCCGGGACAGTATAGCAATCAGCCCCAGCATTTT.

This clonotype was recorded many times. The rearrangement links TRBV7-9 to TRBJ1-2; the match to TRBD1 covers 7 bases. The germline V gene has CDR1 SEHNR and CDR2 FQNEAQ (reference sequence). The V gene end was trimmed by 4 bases and the J gene end by 4 bases; junction bases not matched to a gene: 0. This CDR3 has 12 residues. CDR3 nucleotides: TGTGCCAGCAGCTGGACAGGCTATGGCTACACCTTC. Translating it yields CASSWTGYGYTF.

This clonotype came up once. CDR3 DNA sequence: TGTGCCAGCAGCGCCACAGGGGCCAGCGAGACCCAGTACTTC. Translating gives CASSATGASETQYF. The chain employs TRBV7-3 and TRBJ2-5, with 7 positions matching TRBD1. Germline V CDR1 and CDR2: SGHTA, FQGTGA. There are 14 residues in the CDR3. The V and J ends lost 5 bases and 5 bases, in that order; junction bases with no gene match: 8.

With respect to this clonotype: A much larger clonotype is one base distant, so this may be a read error. V and J are TRBV28 and TRBJ1-4, with D possibly matching TRBD1 (6 bases). This CDR3 has 14 amino acids. Germline CDR1 is MDHEN and CDR2 is SYDVKM. The CDR3 DNA reads TGTGCCAGCAGTACCGGGACACTGAATGAAAAACCGTTTTTT. Amino acid sequence: CASSTGTLNEKPFF.

Worth noting for this clonotype: The CDR3 does not close with the conserved phenylalanine or tryptophan, likely indicating a read error. The limits of the CDR3 on the DNA are not certain, so only TCRdb's listed CDR3 is given. The rearrangement links TRBV7-2 to TRBJ1-4. The CDR3 spans 16 residues, counting both ends. Germline V CDR1 and CDR2: SGHTA, FQGNSA. CDR3 residues: CASSLAGGVTEAFCGQ.